In its sample, the clone carrying this T cell receptor (beta chain) was seen a few times. Original handling: Reference gene primers were amplified, and this amplification served to estimate nucleated cell counts. Produced via immunoSEQ multiplex PCR; TCRdb's table is partial and in-frame only. The V and J calls and the clone size are those of that table, but D and trimming were determined from the DNA. The sample consists of tens of thousands of clones, around 90% of them appearing once. The data derive from a study of blood T cell repertoires in COVID-19. Looking at the study overall: Samples taken during acute and convalescent COVID-19 were collected in the United States, Italy and Spain. The cDNA or gDNA used as material had been derived from T cells, B-cell-depleted T cells, or PBMCs.

The Seattle site enrolled patients during active infection and followed them longitudinally. Material for sequencing was peripheral blood. The source of this sequence is a woman aged 60-75 years with COVID-19, enrolled during active disease.

The CDR3 DNA follows: TGTGCCAGCAGCCCTCGGGGAGCGGAGTATGGCTACACCTTC. It codes for CASSPRGAEYGYTF. The rearrangement uses TRBV3-1 (or the pseudogene TRBV3-2) and TRBJ1-2; D ambiguous. The CDR3 covers 14 residues. Germline V gene sequence: CDR1 LGHDT, CDR2 YNNKEL (reference sequence). V was shortened by 4 bases and J by 5 bases, with 14 bases between the two germline ends.